Listed below are T cell receptor beta chains from one sample, sequenced in a study of cytomegalovirus exposure and HLA in healthy donors. Sequencing was performed with immunoSEQ multiplex PCR; in TCRdb, only in-frame clones are kept and a portion is missing. The sample contains 180,000 or so clones, roughly 80% of which appear only once. The sequencing sample was made of PBMCs. These receptors were taken from a man aged 35 to 55 in good health and CMV-seronegative. The CDR3 runs from the conserved cysteine through the conserved F or W. D genes are given only for firm matches. Where a row states a size, it is once, few, many or the class of an expanded clone; other rows omit it.

>TRBV7-3|-|-|TRBJ2-2
CASSLDQAGELFF
TGTGCCAGCAGCCTGGATCAGGCTGGGGAGCTGTTTTTT
>TRBV7-2|-|-|TRBJ2-7
CASSFPSYEQYF
TGTGCCAGCAGCTTCCCCTCTTACGAGCAGTACTTC
>TRBV19|-|once|TRBJ2-1
CASSIRRVDEQFF
TGTGCCAGTAGTATTCGGAGGGTCGATGAGCAGTTCTTC
>TRBV19|-|-|TRBJ2-7
CASSVQGFDEQYF
TGTGCCAGTAGTGTCCAGGGTTTTGACGAGCAGTACTTC
>TRBV6-1|TRBD2|-|TRBJ2-1
CASSESASGGYNEQFF
TGTGCCAGCAGTGAATCGGCTAGCGGGGGTTACAATGAGCAGTTCTTC
>TRBV28|-|-|TRBJ2-4
CASTIRGPKNIQYF
TGTGCCAGCACCATTAGAGGTCCCAAAAACATTCAGTACTTC
>TRBV7-8|TRBD2|-|TRBJ2-5
CASSQGTSGRAETQYF
TGTGCCAGCAGCCAGGGAACTAGCGGGAGGGCAGAGACCCAGTACTTC
>TRBV4-1|TRBD1|once|TRBJ2-3
CASSGGDRGVTQYF
TGCGCCAGCAGCGGAGGGGACAGGGGAGTAACGCAGTATTTT
>TRBV19|-|-|TRBJ2-5
CASSKGSLRGETQYF
TGTGCCAGTAGTAAGGGTAGCCTAAGGGGGGAGACCCAGTACTTC
>TRBV7-9|-|few|TRBJ2-4
CASSPRGGGAGNIQYF
TGTGCCAGCAGCCCCCGAGGGGGCGGGGCGGGTAACATTCAGTACTTC
>TRBV7-6|-|-|TRBJ1-1
CASSSGVNTEAFF
TGTGCCAGCAGCTCGGGGGTGAACACTGAAGCTTTCTTT
>TRBV7-6|TRBD2|-|TRBJ2-1
CASSLGASGGSASYNEQFF
TGTGCCAGCAGCTTAGGGGCTAGCGGGGGGTCCGCTTCCTACAATGAGCAGTTCTTC
>TRBV7-7|TRBD1|-|TRBJ2-7
CASSLQGAVNEQYF
TGTGCTAGCAGCCTACAGGGGGCGGTGAACGAGCAGTACTTC
>TRBV4-3|-|-|TRBJ1-1
CASSQVTGREAFF
TGCGCCAGCAGCCAGGTTACAGGGCGGGAGGCTTTCTTT
>TRBV10-1|-|-|TRBJ2-2
CASSVLLGGRRTYGELFF
TGCGCCAGCAGTGTACTTTTGGGGGGGCGCCGAACATACGGGGAGCTGTTTTTT
>TRBV9|-|few|TRBJ1-5
CASSLEGSSNQPQHF
TGTGCCAGCAGCTTGGAGGGCTCTAGCAATCAGCCCCAGCATTTT